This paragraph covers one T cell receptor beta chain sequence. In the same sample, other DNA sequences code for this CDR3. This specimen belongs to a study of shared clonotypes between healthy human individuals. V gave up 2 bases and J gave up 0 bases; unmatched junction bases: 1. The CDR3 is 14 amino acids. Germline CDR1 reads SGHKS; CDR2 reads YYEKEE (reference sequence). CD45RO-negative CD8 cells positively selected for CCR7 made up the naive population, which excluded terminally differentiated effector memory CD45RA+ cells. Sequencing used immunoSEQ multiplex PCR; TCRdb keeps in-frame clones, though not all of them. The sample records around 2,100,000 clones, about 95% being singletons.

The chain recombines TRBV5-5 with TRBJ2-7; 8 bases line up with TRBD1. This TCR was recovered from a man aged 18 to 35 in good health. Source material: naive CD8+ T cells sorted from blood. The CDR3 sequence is CASSFGTGSYEQYF. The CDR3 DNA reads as TGTGCCAGCAGCTTCGGGACAGGCTCCTACGAGCAGTACTTC.